Below, 32 T cell receptor beta chains from the same sample are listed, as sequenced in a study of T cell repertoires in cytomegalovirus infection. One entry per CDR3 protein results from TCRdb running MiXCR on the reads. This table has approximately 140,000 distinct CDR3 sequences, 7% to 10% appearing once. The specimen was PBMCs. These receptors were collected from a human donor in good health (CMV status not recorded). Some clones in this sample may be carry-over from other donors' samples.

The chain joins TRBV10-3 to TRBJ1-5; TRBD1 agrees at 11 bases. Trimming removed 10 bases from V and 6 bases from J; junction bases left unmatched: 8. CDR1 ENHRY and CDR2 SYGVKD come from the germline V gene. The CDR3 length is 14 residues. This CDR3 is CATWTGGFSQPQHF. CDR3 DNA: TGTGCCACCTGGACAGGGGGCTTTAGTCAGCCCCAGCATTTT.

This rearrangement joins TRBV20-1 to TRBJ2-5, with 8 nucleotides matching TRBD2. V was clipped by 6 bases and J by 5 bases; unmatched bases: 17. The germline V gene encodes CDR1 DFQATT and CDR2 SNEGSKA (reference sequence). This CDR3 spans 16 amino acids. CDR3 in amino acids: CSAKNSGALLGETQYF. The CDR3 DNA reads as TGCAGTGCCAAGAATAGCGGGGCCCTGCTGGGGGAGACCCAGTACTTC.

This clonotype was found many times. This rearrangement joins TRBV7-2 to TRBJ1-5; the D gene is possibly TRBD1 (5 bases). This CDR3 contains 15 residues. V lost 1 base, J lost 4 bases, and 11 bases lay in between. Germline V gene sequence: CDR1 SGHTA, CDR2 FQGNSA. CDR3 nucleotide sequence: TGTGCCAGCAGCTTAGGGGACGGCCGGAATCAGCCCCAGCATTTT. The encoded protein is CASSLGDGRNQPQHF.

This clonotype was seen only a few times. This chain joins TRBV5-1 and TRBJ2-6; 7 nucleotides agree with TRBD1. The CDR3 contains 17 residues. Germline V gene sequence: CDR1 SGHRS, CDR2 YFSETQ. The V segment lost 1 base and the J segment 1 base; nucleotides outside the gene matches: 5. The CDR3 nucleotides read TGCGCCAGCAGCTTGATGGACAGGACATCTGGGGCCAACGTCCTGACTTTC. It codes for CASSLMDRTSGANVLTF.

As regards this clonotype: A read error may account for a junction end that differs from germline. The chain links TRBV7-2 to TRBJ1-2, with D possibly being TRBD1 (6 bases). CDR1 is SGHTA and CDR2 is FQGNSA in the germline V gene. This CDR3 spans 13 amino acids. The CDR3 sequence is CASSRQENYGYNF. CDR3 nucleotides: TGTGCCAGCAGTAGACAGGAGAACTATGGATACAACTTC.

This clonotype was seen ten or more times. This chain connects TRBV12-3 or TRBV12-4 to TRBJ2-5, with 13 bases that match TRBD2. V dropped 5 bases and J dropped 5; count of bases not matched to a gene: 5. This CDR3 spans 15 amino acids. The CDR3 loop is CASSQTSGGAETQYF. CDR3 sequence (DNA): TGTGCCAGCAGTCAAACTAGCGGGGGGGCGGAGACCCAGTACTTC.

This clonotype was seen ten or more times. V usage is TRBV19 and J usage is TRBJ1-1, with a weak D call TRBD1 (5 bases). Germline V gene sequence: CDR1 LNHDA, CDR2 SQIVND (reference sequence). Deletions cut 2 bases from V and 4 bases from J, with 11 bases between. The CDR3 length is 14 residues. CDR3 DNA: TGTGCCAGTAGTATACAGGGTCGGGGCACTGAAGCTTTCTTT. It translates to CASSIQGRGTEAFF.

This clonotype has at least ten counts. The V call is TRBV29-1, the J call TRBJ1-1, with TRBD1 matching 7 bases. The J segment lost 2 bases and the V segment lost 7 bases, leaving 7 bases of the junction unmatched. The CDR3 totals 13 residues. Germline CDR1 is SQVTM and CDR2 is ANQGSEA. CDR3 in amino acids: CSAPTGVNTEAFF. The CDR3 DNA reads as TGCAGCGCACCAACAGGGGTAAACACTGAAGCTTTCTTT.

The sample holds many counts of this clonotype. This rearrangement joins TRBV7-2 to TRBJ1-6; D might be TRBD1 (5 bases). The CDR3 is 14 residues long. V was cut by 6 bases and J by 8 bases, with 14 bases left in between. Germline-derived CDR1 and CDR2 are SGHTA and FQGNSA. CDR3 DNA: TGTGCCAGCAGTCGTGACTGGGACCATTCACCCCTCCACTTT. Amino acid sequence: CASSRDWDHSPLHF.

This clonotype was counted at least ten times. This chain joins TRBV7-2 and TRBJ1-1, with 7 bases aligning to TRBD1. Trimming cost V 4 bases and J 2 bases; bases outside gene matches: 7. The CDR3 sequence is 15 residues long. The germline V gene has CDR1 SGHTA and CDR2 FQGNSA. The CDR3 loop is CASSSGGQRNTEAFF. The CDR3 coding sequence is TGTGCCAGCAGCTCTGGGGGACAGAGAAACACTGAAGCTTTCTTT.

This clonotype was observed many times. The rearrangement links TRBV20-1 to TRBJ1-1; no reliable D call. Germline CDR1 and CDR2: DFQATT and SNEGSKA (reference sequence). V was trimmed by 0 bases and J by 2 bases, leaving 10 bases between them. There are 14 residues in the CDR3. The CDR3 DNA follows: TGCAGTGCTAGAGATCGGGCAGGAAACACTGAAGCTTTCTTT. This codes for CSARDRAGNTEAFF.

This clonotype was found many times. The J gene is TRBJ2-7, the V gene TRBV7-8, with D tentatively TRBD2 (7 bases). From germline, CDR1 is SGHVS and CDR2 FQNEAQ. V gave up 1 base and J gave up 5 bases, with 15 bases separating them. The CDR3 has 15 amino acids. The CDR3, as DNA: TGTGCCAGCAGCTTAGAGGGGGGGTGGTTGAACGAGCAGTACTTC. The encoded protein is CASSLEGGWLNEQYF.

This clonotype was seen ten or more times. CDR3 nucleotides: TGTGCCAGCAGCTTAATAGATACGCAGTATTTT. Its protein product is CASSLIDTQYF. The gene calls are TRBV7-2 and TRBJ2-3; unclear D gene. CDR3 length: 11 amino acids. V was clipped by 2 bases and J by 5 bases, with 2 bases between them. Germline CDR1 is SGHTA and CDR2 is FQGNSA.

This clonotype has a handful of counts. V usage is TRBV9 and J usage is TRBJ2-3; D is perhaps TRBD2 (6 bases). Between the trimmed V and J ends, which lost 9 bases and 2 bases, there was a span of 19 bases. In germline, CDR1 is SGDLS, CDR2 YYNGEE. The CDR3 has 15 amino acids. For the CDR3, the DNA is TGTGCCACAGCACAATCGGGGGTCAACACAGATACGCAGTATTTT. Protein: CATAQSGVNTDTQYF.

This CDR3 reads CSVGGRGPTDTQYF. The DNA for the CDR3 is TGCAGCGTTGGCGGCCGGGGGCCCACAGATACGCAGTATTTT. This rearrangement joins TRBV29-1 to TRBJ2-3, with D perhaps matching TRBD1 or TRBD2 (6 bases each). Looked up from germline, CDR1 is SQVTM and CDR2 is ANQGSEA. The germline V and J ends were trimmed by 4 bases and 2 bases, with 13 bases remaining between them. The CDR3 is made up of 14 amino acids.

This clonotype has at least ten counts. The genes are TRBV7-8 and TRBJ2-1; D is undetermined. Germline CDR1 and CDR2: SGHVS and FQNEAQ. Trimming stripped 2 bases from V and 6 bases from J, with 14 bases between. The CDR3 is 15 residues long. Written as DNA, the CDR3 is TGTGCCAGCAGCTTATCGACTCGGGCCGCCAATGAGCAGTTCTTC. Its protein product is CASSLSTRAANEQFF.

V usage is TRBV5-4 and J usage is TRBJ2-7, with no clear D. Germline CDR1 and CDR2: SGHNT and YYREEE (reference sequence). The V gene lost 0 bases and the J gene lost 3 bases, with 7 bases spanning the gap. The CDR3 loop spans 13 amino acids. CDR3: CASSLGWNYEQYF. The CDR3 nucleotides are TGTGCCAGCAGCTTGGGATGGAACTACGAGCAGTACTTC.

Many counts were recorded for this clonotype. V usage is TRBV7-2 and J usage is TRBJ1-1, with a possible D match to TRBD1 (6 bases). V was trimmed by 5 bases and J by 6 bases, leaving 19 bases between them. The CDR3 has 15 amino acids. Germline V CDR1 and CDR2: SGHTA, FQGNSA. CDR3 residues: CASSPRTNRDPEAFF. The CDR3 bases are TGTGCCAGCAGCCCCCGGACAAACAGGGACCCTGAAGCTTTCTTT.

This clonotype was counted many times. In DNA form, the CDR3 reads TGTGCCAGCAGCCAGGCTGGGATACAACGGGACAATGAGCAGTTCTTC. This translates into CASSQAGIQRDNEQFF. V gene TRBV7-8 combines with J gene TRBJ2-1; D remains unclear. V was shortened by 5 bases and J by 5 bases, with 19 bases between the two germline ends. The CDR3 is made up of 16 amino acids. In germline, CDR1 is SGHVS, CDR2 FQNEAQ.

Only a few counts were recorded for this clonotype. This chain links TRBV2 with TRBJ1-2; D is uncertain. The CDR3 loop spans 15 amino acids. With 0 bases removed from V and 3 bases from J, the gap between germline ends came to 11 bases. CDR1 SNHLY and CDR2 FYNNEI come from the germline V gene. The CDR3 DNA follows: TGTGCCAGCAGTGAAGCGGTCCCCAAAGACTATGGCTACACCTTC. Residues: CASSEAVPKDYGYTF. Complete variable domain (other parts from reference TRBV2 and TRBJ1-2): EPEVTQTPSHQVTQMGQEVILRCVPISNHLYFYWYRQILGQKVEFLVSFYNNEISEKSEIFDDQFSVERPDGSNFTLKIRSTKLEDSAMYFCASSEAVPKDYGYTFGSGTRLTVV.

Ten or more counts support this clonotype. The chain has TRBV2 and TRBJ1-1, with unresolved D. V shed 3 bases and J shed 0 bases, with 8 bases lying between them. The CDR3 contains 14 residues. Per germline, CDR1 SNHLY and CDR2 FYNNEI. The CDR3 DNA reads TGTGCCAGCAGTGAGAGGGTTATGAACACTGAAGCTTTCTTT. Translated, it gives CASSERVMNTEAFF.

This clonotype was counted between two and nine times. CDR3 loop: CSARDQTANSPLHF. The CDR3 DNA follows: TGCAGTGCTAGGGACCAGACAGCTAATTCACCCCTCCACTTT. The rearrangement joins TRBV20-1 to TRBJ1-6; D is possibly TRBD1 (5 bases). The CDR3 runs 14 residues. Trimming removed 3 bases at V and 6 bases at J, with 12 bases between. Germline values: CDR1 DFQATT, CDR2 SNEGSKA (reference sequence).

This clonotype was counted ten times or more. J is TRBJ1-6 and V is TRBV7-3; maybe TRBD1 (5 bases). This CDR3 spans 13 amino acids. Germline CDR1 and CDR2: SGHTA and FQGTGA. V lost 5 bases to trimming and J lost 7 bases, with 9 bases between them. The DNA of the CDR3 is TGTGCCAGCAGCGCAAACAGGAATTCACCCCTCCACTTT. Its translation is CASSANRNSPLHF.

The chain uses TRBV2 and TRBJ2-5; 9 nucleotides line up with TRBD2. Germline V gene sequence: CDR1 SNHLY, CDR2 FYNNEI. The CDR3 runs 19 residues. After removal of 5 bases from V and 1 base from J, the junction contained 17 bases not matched to a gene. The CDR3 loop is CASSTSLAGTLAVQETQYF. The CDR3 nucleotides read TGTGCCAGCAGTACCTCTCTAGCGGGGACCTTAGCTGTCCAAGAGACCCAGTACTTC.

This chain connects TRBV20-1 to TRBJ2-5, with unresolved D. CDR1 DFQATT and CDR2 SNEGSKA come from the germline V gene (reference sequence). Trimming took off 3 bases at V and 5 bases at J, with 7 bases between the two ends. The CDR3 loop spans 11 amino acids. The CDR3 region has the DNA TGCAGTGCTAGGAACGGGGAGACCCAGTACTTC. Protein sequence: CSARNGETQYF.

The chain uses TRBV6-2 or TRBV6-3 and TRBJ1-6; 7 bases are a match to TRBD1. Germline lookup yields CDR1 MNHEY and CDR2 SVGEGT. The CDR3 sequence is 13 residues long. Trimming cost V 6 bases and J 13 bases; bases outside gene matches: 9. CDR3 sequence reads: CASRPTTGVPLHF. The CDR3 DNA reads as TGTGCCAGCAGACCTACAACAGGGGTCCCCCTCCACTTT.

The table lists this clonotype with a few counts. The J gene is TRBJ2-7, the V gene TRBV2, with D tentatively TRBD1 (5 bases). Trimming took off 6 bases at V and 2 bases at J, with 11 bases between the two ends. The CDR3 covers 13 residues. Germline CDR1 is SNHLY and CDR2 is FYNNEI. This CDR3 is CASRGRGPYEQYF. CDR3 bases: TGTGCCAGCAGGGGTAGGGGCCCCTACGAGCAGTACTTC.

This clonotype was seen ten or more times. The rearrangement joins TRBV7-8 to TRBJ2-7; no firm D call. Deletions cut 5 bases from V and 6 bases from J, with 14 bases between. There are 13 residues in the CDR3. The germline V gene has CDR1 SGHVS and CDR2 FQNEAQ. The CDR3 spells CASSPKPASEQYF. In nucleotides, the CDR3 is TGTGCCAGCAGCCCCAAGCCGGCGAGCGAGCAGTACTTC.

This clonotype has at least ten counts. CDR3: CASSLERISNQPQHF. The CDR3 region has the DNA TGTGCCAGCAGCTTAGAACGGATAAGCAATCAGCCCCAGCATTTT. The gene calls are TRBV7-2 and TRBJ1-5; D unresolved. The germline V gene has CDR1 SGHTA and CDR2 FQGNSA. Between the trimmed V and J ends, which lost 1 base and 1 base, there was a span of 8 bases. The CDR3 has 15 residues.

This clonotype has a count of ten or more. The rearrangement uses TRBV27 and TRBJ1-6, with unresolved D. The CDR3 runs to 14 residues. V was cut by 8 bases and J by 7 bases, with 15 bases left in between. The V gene's germline CDR1 is MNHEY and CDR2 SMNVEV (reference sequence). The CDR3 here is CASSLGSANSPLHF. The CDR3 DNA reads TGTGCCAGCTCCCTGGGGTCCGCAAATTCACCCCTCCACTTT.

This clonotype was detected many times. The rearrangement uses TRBV28 and TRBJ2-2; 8 bases are shared with TRBD1. The CDR3 spans 15 residues. V was clipped by 6 bases and J by 5 bases; unmatched bases: 8. Germline V gene lookup returns CDR1 MDHEN and CDR2 SYDVKM. CDR3 nucleotide sequence: TGTGCCAGCAGGCCACAGGGGGGAGTTACCGGGGAGCTGTTTTTT. As protein: CASRPQGGVTGELFF.

This clonotype has a count of ten or more. This rearrangement joins TRBV6-2 or TRBV6-3 to TRBJ2-7; perhaps TRBD2 as D (6 bases). CDR3 length: 16 amino acids. The V end lost 0 bases, the J end lost 3 bases, and 15 bases lay between the germline ends. Germline V gene lookup returns CDR1 MNHEY and CDR2 SVGEGT. The CDR3: CASSYSGTFQRYEQYF. In nucleotides, the CDR3 is TGTGCCAGCAGTTACTCTGGGACTTTTCAGCGCTACGAGCAGTACTTC.